One and the same sample provided the 30 T cell receptor beta chains below, sequenced in a study of blood T cell repertoires in COVID-19. Assay used: immunoSEQ multiplex PCR; TCRdb lists only in-frame clones, some missing. The table includes about 200,000 clones, approximately 87% detected once. The sequenced sample was peripheral blood. The receptors were sampled from a woman in her seventies with acute or convalescent COVID-19.

The rearrangement joins TRBV5-1 to TRBJ1-1, with 7 bases matching TRBD1. CDR1 and CDR2 (germline): SGHRS, YFSETQ. This CDR3 has 15 residues. The V and J ends lost 4 bases and 1 base, in that order; junction bases with no gene match: 7. The CDR3 protein is CASSRDSRTNTEAFF. The CDR3, as DNA: TGCGCCAGCAGCAGGGACAGTCGGACGAACACTGAAGCTTTCTTT.

The chain is built from TRBV19 and TRBJ1-2; 9 bases line up with TRBD1. CDR3 length equals 17 residues. The germline V gene has CDR1 LNHDA and CDR2 SQIVND (reference sequence). Unmatched junction bases numbered 13, after V lost 4 bases and J lost 4 bases. The CDR3: CASSSPRTGEQSYGYTF. The CDR3 DNA reads as TGTGCCAGTAGTAGCCCCCGGACAGGGGAACAAAGCTATGGCTACACCTTC.

The V gene is TRBV11-3, the J gene TRBJ1-1, with D uncertain. The CDR3 spans 13 residues. The germline V and J ends were trimmed by 2 bases and 0 bases, with 4 bases remaining between them. CDR1 is SGHNT, CDR2 YENEEA, per germline. The CDR3 region is CASSLTVNTEAFF. The CDR3 nucleotides read TGTGCCAGCAGCTTAACGGTGAACACTGAAGCTTTCTTT.

The chain uses TRBV20-1 and TRBJ2-3, with a tentative D call TRBD2 (6 bases). The CDR3 consists of 14 residues. CDR1 is DFQATT, CDR2 SNEGSKA, per germline (reference sequence). V gave up 3 bases and J gave up 0 bases, with 10 bases separating them. The DNA for the CDR3 is TGCAGTGCTAGTGGGGGGACTAGCACAGATACGCAGTATTTT. This gives the protein CSASGGTSTDTQYF.

The chain combines TRBV18 with TRBJ2-7; D remains ambiguous. Germline CDR1 KGHSH, CDR2 LQKENI. V dropped 0 bases and J dropped 4 bases, with 13 bases sitting between them. This CDR3 spans 15 amino acids. CDR3 coding DNA: TGTGCCAGCTCACCACCTGGTCCCGCGCCTTACGAGCAGTACTTC. As protein: CASSPPGPAPYEQYF.

The chain recombines TRBV7-9 with TRBJ2-1; 10 nucleotides line up with TRBD2. Per the germline V gene, CDR1 is SEHNR and CDR2 is FQNEAQ (reference sequence). The trim removed 5 bases at V and 8 bases at J, leaving 9 bases unmatched. This CDR3 has 15 residues. CDR3 sequence: CASSRRSGRADEQFF. The DNA for the CDR3 is TGTGCCAGCAGCCGTAGAAGCGGGAGGGCGGATGAGCAGTTCTTC.

This chain joins TRBV18 and TRBJ2-3; TRBD2 aligns across 10 bases. Germline V gene sequence: CDR1 KGHSH, CDR2 LQKENI. This CDR3 is built from 21 residues. V was clipped by 1 base and J by 5 bases; unmatched bases: 21. For the CDR3, the DNA is TGTGCCAGCTCACCACTTGAGATGGCCCTGAAAGCGGGGGGGTACGAAGATACGCAGTATTTT. Translated: CASSPLEMALKAGGYEDTQYF.

There are a few counts of this clone. V is TRBV3-1 (or the pseudogene TRBV3-2) and J is TRBJ2-5, with a weak D call TRBD1 (6 bases). This CDR3 is built from 16 residues. Germline-derived CDR1 and CDR2 are LGHDT and YNNKEL (reference sequence). V was shortened by 3 bases and J by 5 bases, with 19 bases between the two germline ends. CDR3 nucleotides: TGTGCCAGCAGCCAGAGAGGAAGCAGGGGCCCGGAGACCCAGTACTTC. Its protein product is CASSQRGSRGPETQYF.

The chain recombines TRBV19 with TRBJ2-2; TRBD1 is a possible D gene (5 bases). There are 14 residues in the CDR3. Looked up from germline, CDR1 is LNHDA and CDR2 is SQIVND (reference sequence). Deletions cut 1 base from V and 6 bases from J, with 9 bases between. CDR3 coding DNA: TGTGCCAGTAGTATAGCTTGGGGCGCCGGGGAGCTGTTTTTT. This encodes CASSIAWGAGELFF.

V is TRBV10-2 and J is TRBJ1-1, with D tentatively TRBD1 (5 bases). CDR1 is WSHSY and CDR2 is SAAADI in the germline V gene. Trimming pared 6 bases from V and 5 bases from J, leaving 10 bases between. The CDR3 spans 12 residues. The CDR3 nucleotides are TGCGCCAGCAGGGGGCTGGGAACTGAAGCTTTCTTT. It is translated as CASRGLGTEAFF.

As regards this clone: Germline is not matched at one junction end, which may reflect a read error. This sample also contains other DNA sequences that code for the same CDR3. This sequence joins TRBV18 and TRBJ2-1, with TRBD2 identical over 9 bases. Germline V gene sequence: CDR1 KGHSH, CDR2 LQKENI. The CDR3 is 15 amino acids. The CDR3: CASSPQSGRSDEQFF. Written as DNA, the CDR3 is TGTGCCAGCTCACCTCAGAGCGGGAGGAGCGATGAGCAATTCTTC.

The rearrangement joins TRBV7-3 to TRBJ2-7; TRBD2 matches 14 bases. CDR1 is SGHTA, CDR2 FQGTGA, per germline. V dropped 3 bases and J dropped 7; count of bases not matched to a gene: 5. The CDR3 is 15 amino acids. Here the CDR3 reads CASSFRGLAGEEQYF. DNA for the CDR3: TGTGCCAGCAGCTTCCGGGGACTAGCGGGAGAGGAGCAGTACTTC. The variable domain in full, completed from reference TRBV7-3 and TRBJ2-7, reads GAGVSQTPSNKVTEKGKYVELRCDPISGHTALYWYRQSLGQGPEFLIYFQGTGAADDSGLPNDRFFAVRPEGSVSTLKIQRTERGDSAVYLCASSFRGLAGEEQYFGPGTRLTVT.

The table lists this clone with a few counts. The rearrangement joins TRBV6-5 to TRBJ2-7; D may be TRBD1 (6 bases). The CDR3 runs 16 residues. Trimming cost V 2 bases and J 0 bases, with 14 bases left between them. CDR1 and CDR2 from the germline V gene are MNHEY and SVGAGI. In DNA form, the CDR3 reads TGTGCCAGCAGTTACGCCCGACAGGCTGCCTCCTACGAGCAGTACTTC. Protein: CASSYARQAASYEQYF.

The rearrangement joins TRBV7-8 to TRBJ2-1, with D tentatively TRBD1 (5 bases). CDR1 SGHVS and CDR2 FQNEAQ come from the germline V gene. Trimming removed 4 bases from V and 8 bases from J, with 12 bases in between. This CDR3 has 13 amino acids. CDR3 DNA: TGTGCCAGCAGCTCGACAGTGAACCATGAGCAGTTCTTC. Its protein is CASSSTVNHEQFF.

The chain couples TRBV2 to TRBJ1-2, with 9 bases lining up with TRBD1. Per the germline V gene, CDR1 is SNHLY and CDR2 is FYNNEI. The CDR3 runs 15 residues. The junction had 8 bases not matched to a gene; V was cut back by 8 bases and J by 1 base. The DNA for the CDR3 is TGTGCCAGCCCAGCCCGGGACAGGGTTAACTATGGCTACACCTTC. Amino acids: CASPARDRVNYGYTF.

The J gene is TRBJ1-2, the V gene TRBV12-3 or TRBV12-4; D not certain. There are 13 residues in the CDR3. Trimming took off 1 base at V and 7 bases at J, with 10 bases between the two ends. CDR3 amino acids: CASSLVGFGGYTF. The CDR3 DNA is TGTGCCAGCAGTTTAGTGGGCTTTGGTGGCTACACCTTC.

The chain carries TRBV4-1 and TRBJ1-5; 9 nucleotides align to TRBD1. Unmatched junction bases numbered 17, after V lost 2 bases and J lost 0 bases. This CDR3 region has 21 residues. Germline V gives CDR1 MGHRA, CDR2 YSYEKL. CDR3 residues: CASSQSPGPGTGSYSNQPQHF. The CDR3 nucleotides are TGCGCCAGCAGCCAATCCCCGGGCCCCGGGACAGGGAGTTATAGCAATCAGCCCCAGCATTTT.

This clone was detected a few times. The rearrangement links TRBV10-2 to TRBJ1-2; 8 nucleotides line up with TRBD1. With 2 bases clipped from V and 3 bases from J, the junction kept 8 bases outside the gene matches. Germline CDR1 is WSHSY and CDR2 is SAAADI. This CDR3 has 16 residues. This CDR3 is CASSEPGQEEDYGYTF. DNA of the CDR3: TGCGCCAGCAGTGAGCCGGGACAGGAGGAGGACTATGGCTACACCTTC.

The chain links TRBV5-4 to TRBJ2-7, with 7 bases that match TRBD1. V trimming: 6 bases; J trimming: 4 bases; junction bases outside the gene matches: 10. This CDR3 spans 14 amino acids. The germline V gene encodes CDR1 SGHNT and CDR2 YYREEE (reference sequence). CDR3 nucleotides: TGTGCCAGCACCTCGTCCGGGACAGCTTACGAGCAGTACTTC. Translated, it gives CASTSSGTAYEQYF.

This chain connects TRBV7-2 to TRBJ2-1; 8 positions match TRBD2. CDR3 length: 16 residues. J lost 3 bases, V lost 4 bases, and 8 bases had no gene match. Per germline, CDR1 SGHTA and CDR2 FQGNSA. CDR3 nucleotide sequence: TGTGCCAGCAGCTCAACCGGGACTAGGAACTACAATGAGCAGTTCTTC. Amino acids: CASSSTGTRNYNEQFF.

This rearrangement joins TRBV7-2 to TRBJ1-2; 9 bases map to TRBD1. Germline V lookup: CDR1 SGHTA, CDR2 FQGNSA. The CDR3 totals 15 residues. With 1 base clipped from V and 4 bases from J, the junction kept 4 bases outside the gene matches. The CDR3 sequence is CASSLETGGAYGYTF. Written as DNA, the CDR3 is TGTGCCAGCAGCTTAGAAACAGGGGGCGCCTATGGCTACACCTTC.

The gene calls are TRBV2 and TRBJ2-2, with a weak D call TRBD2 (6 bases). The CDR3 covers 14 residues. Germline lookup yields CDR1 SNHLY and CDR2 FYNNEI. V shed 8 bases and J shed 2 bases, with 12 bases lying between them. The CDR3 nucleotides are TGTGCCAGCGGTATTGCGGGAAACACCGGGGAGCTGTTTTTT. It yields the protein CASGIAGNTGELFF.

There are a few counts of this clone. The genes are TRBV28 and TRBJ1-5; 7 positions agree with TRBD1. Per germline, CDR1 MDHEN and CDR2 SYDVKM. Trimming at V came to 4 bases and at J to 6 bases, leaving 6 bases not matched to a gene. CDR3 length equals 14 residues. CDR3: CASSSTGVSQPQHF. CDR3 DNA sequence: TGTGCCAGCAGTTCCACAGGGGTCAGTCAGCCCCAGCATTTT.

V gene TRBV3-1 (or the pseudogene TRBV3-2) combines with J gene TRBJ1-2; TRBD1 matches at 7 bases. CDR3 length equals 13 residues. Germline V gene sequence: CDR1 LGHDT, CDR2 YNNKEL (reference sequence). The V and J ends lost 7 bases and 4 bases, in that order; junction bases with no gene match: 6. In DNA form, the CDR3 reads TGTGCCAGCAACTCACAGGGGTTCTATGGCTACACCTTC. Encoded protein: CASNSQGFYGYTF.

This clone was recorded only once. The CDR3 sequence is CASSRRVTTNEKLFF. The CDR3 DNA reads TGTGCCAGCAGCCGCAGGGTTACAACTAATGAAAAACTGTTTTTT. This sequence joins TRBV14 and TRBJ1-4; D possibly corresponds to TRBD1 (5 bases). The CDR3 loop spans 15 amino acids. Between the trimmed V and J ends, which lost 4 bases and 0 bases, there was a span of 9 bases. Germline assignment: CDR1 SGHDN and CDR2 FVKESK. The full variable domain, its missing parts supplied by reference TRBV14 and TRBJ1-4, is EAGVTQFPSHSVIEKGQTVTLRCDPISGHDNLYWYRRVMGKEIKFLLHFVKESKQDESGMPNNRFLAERTGGTYSTLKVQPAELEDSGVYFCASSRRVTTNEKLFFGSGTQLSVL.

The rearrangement joins TRBV11-3 to TRBJ2-5; perhaps TRBD2 as D (6 bases). The germline V gene has CDR1 SGHNT and CDR2 YENEEA. The CDR3 length is 14 residues. Trimming removed 3 bases at V and 7 bases at J, with 15 bases between. In DNA form, the CDR3 reads TGTGCCAGCAGCTTGGGACTCCCCCCTCCGACCCAGTACTTC. Protein product: CASSLGLPPPTQYF.

The rearrangement joins TRBV19 to TRBJ1-5; 8 positions match TRBD1. Losses at the gene ends were 8 bases for V and 1 base for J; bases not matched to a gene: 10. Germline V gene lookup returns CDR1 LNHDA and CDR2 SQIVND (reference sequence). This CDR3 is 16 amino acids long. The CDR3 loop is CASSTGEKASNQPQHF. The CDR3 bases are TGTGCCAGTTCGACAGGGGAGAAGGCGAGCAATCAGCCCCAGCATTTT.

The chain couples TRBV2 to TRBJ1-5, with D unresolved. The CDR3 extends over 12 amino acids. The V end was cut by 4 bases, the J end by 4 bases, with 5 bases between. Germline V gives CDR1 SNHLY, CDR2 FYNNEI. CDR3 region: CASSGENQPQHF. Written as DNA, the CDR3 is TGTGCCAGCAGTGGGGAGAATCAGCCCCAGCATTTT. Full variable domain (outside the CDR3, taken from reference TRBV2 and TRBJ1-5): EPEVTQTPSHQVTQMGQEVILRCVPISNHLYFYWYRQILGQKVEFLVSFYNNEISEKSEIFDDQFSVERPDGSNFTLKIRSTKLEDSAMYFCASSGENQPQHFGDGTRLSIL.

A word on this clone: Other DNA sequences in this specimen translate into the identical CDR3. The chain couples TRBV12-5 to TRBJ1-2, with 7 bases matching TRBD1. Germline V gene data show CDR1 as LGHNT and CDR2 as FRNRAP. There are 14 residues in the CDR3. J gave up 5 bases and V 1 base, and 4 bases lay outside the gene matches. CDR3 sequence: CASGLAGQSYGYTF. DNA for the CDR3: TGTGCTAGTGGTTTGGCGGGACAGAGTTATGGCTACACCTTC.

The CDR3 reads CASSPAGAGLYGYTF. The CDR3 DNA is TGTGCCAGCAGCCCCGCAGGCGCAGGGCTCTATGGCTACACCTTC. The V call is TRBV7-9, the J call TRBJ1-2, with a possible D match to TRBD1 (5 bases). Trimming left V 5 bases short and J 4 bases short, with 17 bases between. The CDR3 contains 15 residues. The germline gives CDR1 SEHNR, CDR2 FQNEAQ (reference sequence).